The next 21 T cell receptor beta chains were all read from a single sample in a study of molecular identifiers for immune sequencing clone quantification (dated by TCRdb to the late 2010s). Receptor amplification or capture employed PCR. Sequencing relied on an Illumina HiSeq 4000. TCRdb trimmed public reads at Q25 via fastp, called clones via MiXCR and kept in-frame beta chains. Rows with one shared CDR3 protein collapse into an entry with the most common genes and DNA. This sample lists a few hundred thousand distinct CDR3 sequences; about a fifth were detected once. 0.84% of the sample goes to the ten largest clones. Sequencing was carried out using naive CD8+ T cells from blood, with Jurkat cell RNA spiked in. What the cell subset or site label conveys for this sample: FACS-sorted CD8+CD4-CCR7+CD45RA+ naive T cells. The receptors stem from a human donor in good health. Some libraries in this study had Jurkat cell RNA spiked in.

The chain has TRBV19 and TRBJ2-7, with a tentative D call TRBD1 (6 bases). This CDR3 has 13 residues. In germline, CDR1 is LNHDA, CDR2 SQIVND (reference sequence). Trimming removed 5 bases from V and 3 bases from J, with 11 bases in between. Here the CDR3 reads CASSAGTFYEQYF. The CDR3 coding sequence is TGTGCCAGTAGTGCCGGGACATTCTACGAGCAGTACTTC.

This clonotype has a count of ten or more. The chain uses TRBV7-2 and TRBJ1-2; TRBD1 might be the D (6 bases). Trimming removed 5 bases from V and 0 bases from J, with 16 bases in between. The CDR3 contains 16 residues. CDR1 and CDR2 (germline): SGHTA, FQGNSA. In DNA form, the CDR3 reads TGTGCCAGCAGCCTTGACAGGACGACAGCTAACTATGGCTACACCTTC. Protein: CASSLDRTTANYGYTF. Variable domain in full (rest from reference TRBV7-2 and TRBJ1-2): GAGVSQSPSNKVTEKGKDVELRCDPISGHTALYWYRQSLGQGLEFLIYFQGNSAPDKSGLPSDRFSAERTGGSVSTLTIQRTQQEDSAVYLCASSLDRTTANYGYTFGSGTRLTVV.

The chain links TRBV7-2 to TRBJ2-7, with 9 bases lining up with TRBD2. Trimming at V came to 1 base and at J to 0 bases, leaving 4 bases not matched to a gene. The CDR3 is 16 residues long. Germline V lookup: CDR1 SGHTA, CDR2 FQGNSA. CDR3 in amino acids: CASSLGGGGASYEQYF. CDR3 coding DNA: TGTGCCAGCAGCTTAGGGGGCGGGGGGGCCTCCTACGAGCAGTACTTC.

This clonotype was counted at least ten times. This chain connects TRBV20-1 to TRBJ1-2; no definite D call. There are 13 residues in the CDR3. CDR1 and CDR2 from the germline V gene are DFQATT and SNEGSKA (reference sequence). V was cut by 3 bases and J by 2 bases, with 10 bases left in between. In DNA form, the CDR3 reads TGCAGTGCTAGTCGACACCAGAACTATGGCTACACCTTC. It yields the protein CSASRHQNYGYTF.

This clonotype was counted between two and nine times. CDR3 coding DNA: TGTGCCAGCAGTTCCCCCCCCTCGACGGGGCCCGGGACCCAGTACTTC. Amino acid sequence: CASSSPPSTGPGTQYF. The rearrangement uses TRBV12-3 or TRBV12-4 and TRBJ2-5; tentatively, D is TRBD1 or TRBD2 (5 bases each). CDR3 length: 16 residues. Trimming took off 4 bases at V and 7 bases at J, with 22 bases between the two ends.

With respect to this clonotype: A much more abundant neighbour one base away suggests this may be a read error. The V and J genes are TRBV7-6 and TRBJ1-1, with a tentative D call TRBD1 (5 bases). Germline lookup yields CDR1 SGHVS and CDR2 FNYEAQ. CDR3 length: 13 residues. Written as DNA, the CDR3 is TGTGCCAGCAGTGCAGGGATGGGGCCTGATGCTTTCTTT. Amino acids: CASSAGMGPDAFF.

This clonotype was seen ten or more times. The rearrangement links TRBV29-1 to TRBJ2-3; tentative D call: TRBD2 (5 bases). Germline values: CDR1 SQVTM, CDR2 ANQGSEA. Trimming pared 5 bases from V and 3 bases from J, leaving 9 bases between. The CDR3 totals 12 residues. Here the CDR3 DNA reads TGCAGCGTTCCCCCGGGGACAGATACGCAGTATTTT. Translation gives CSVPPGTDTQYF.

This clonotype occurred many times. The V gene is TRBV5-4, the J gene TRBJ2-3; D not resolved. V was cut by 1 base and J by 3 bases, with 3 bases left in between. The V gene's germline CDR1 is SGHNT and CDR2 YYREEE (reference sequence). This CDR3 has 12 amino acids. Written as DNA, the CDR3 is TGTGCCAGCAGCTTGATGACAGATACGCAGTATTTT. It translates to CASSLMTDTQYF.

Ten or more counts support this clonotype. The gene calls are TRBV6-2 or TRBV6-3 and TRBJ2-3; 8 bases are shared with TRBD1. J was trimmed by 2 bases and V by 8 bases; bases with no gene match: 9. CDR1 is MNHEY, CDR2 SVGEGT, per germline. The CDR3 is 15 residues long. The CDR3 protein is CASSRGDRTTDTQYF. The CDR3 DNA is TGTGCCAGCTCCAGAGGGGACAGGACCACAGATACGCAGTATTTT.

As concerns this clonotype: A much more abundant neighbour one base away suggests this may be a read error. The CDR3 bases are TGTGCCAGCAGTTACGGGGGGAGTTTCGATACGCAGTATTTT. Translated, it gives CASSYGGSFDTQYF. This rearrangement joins TRBV6-5 to TRBJ2-3; perhaps TRBD2 as D (6 bases). The germline V gene has CDR1 MNHEY and CDR2 SVGAGI. CDR3 length: 14 residues. V lost 2 bases and J lost 6, with 12 bases in between.

This clonotype was seen a few times. The J gene is TRBJ1-2, the V gene TRBV30; D unresolved. Per germline, CDR1 GTSNPN and CDR2 SVGIG (reference sequence). V lost 3 bases and J lost 0, with 11 bases in between. The length of the CDR3 is 14 residues. The CDR3 nucleotides are TGTGCCTGGAGAGGAAGACCCCCTAACTATGGCTACACCTTC. It specifies CAWRGRPPNYGYTF.

The chain couples TRBV30 to TRBJ2-1; perhaps TRBD2 as D (7 bases). There are 13 residues in the CDR3. The V gene's germline CDR1 is GTSNPN and CDR2 SVGIG (reference sequence). V gave up 5 bases and J gave up 9 bases, with 17 bases separating them. The CDR3 sequence: CAWEAGAQSEQFF. CDR3 bases: TGTGCCTGGGAGGCGGGGGCCCAAAGTGAGCAGTTCTTC.

Turning to this clonotype: A much larger clone sits a single nucleotide away, making a read error possible. The chain employs TRBV4-3 and TRBJ2-3; D gene uncertain. Germline V CDR1 and CDR2: LGHNA, YSLEER. This CDR3 comprises 14 residues. The CDR3 DNA is TGCGCCAGCGGCCAAGACATTTCGGCTGACGGGCAGTATTTT. Translation gives CASGQDISADGQYF.

This clonotype was counted at least ten times. The chain uses TRBV27 and TRBJ2-7; 10 bases are a match to TRBD2. The germline V gene has CDR1 MNHEY and CDR2 SMNVEV (reference sequence). V trimming: 8 bases; J trimming: 4 bases; junction bases outside the gene matches: 8. The CDR3 loop spans 14 amino acids. In DNA form, the CDR3 reads TGTGCCAGCGGCCCGGGACTAGCGATGTACGAGCAGTACTTC. It codes for CASGPGLAMYEQYF.

Many counts were recorded for this clonotype. The chain combines TRBV27 with TRBJ2-6; possible D gene TRBD1, 5 bases. This CDR3 has 15 amino acids. Looked up from germline, CDR1 is MNHEY and CDR2 is SMNVEV (reference sequence). Trimming cost V 7 bases and J 0 bases, with 10 bases left between them. Here the CDR3 reads CASTDSFSGANVLTF. CDR3 sequence (DNA): TGTGCCAGCACCGACAGTTTCTCTGGGGCCAACGTCCTGACTTTC. Full variable domain (remainder filled in from reference TRBV27 and TRBJ2-6): EAQVTQNPRYLITVTGKKLTVTCSQNMNHEYMSWYRQDPGLGLRQIYYSMNVEVTDKGDVPEGYKVSRKEKRNFPLILESPSPNQTSLYFCASTDSFSGANVLTFGAGSRLTVL.

This clonotype was counted between two and nine times. V is TRBV4-1 and J is TRBJ2-7, with D perhaps matching TRBD2 (5 bases). The V gene lost 3 bases and the J gene lost 3 bases, with 18 bases spanning the gap. Germline CDR1 is MGHRA and CDR2 is YSYEKL. The CDR3 is 16 residues long. The CDR3 DNA reads TGCGCCAGCAGCCAGGAGTATCGGGAAGGATACTACGAGCAGTACTTC. Protein sequence: CASSQEYREGYYEQYF.

This clonotype was seen only a few times. This sequence joins TRBV5-4 and TRBJ2-5; 12 bases agree with TRBD2. V was pared by 0 bases and J by 5 bases, with 11 bases of the junction left unmatched. This CDR3 has 18 amino acids. Germline V gene sequence: CDR1 SGHNT, CDR2 YYREEE (reference sequence). In nucleotides, the CDR3 is TGTGCCAGCAGCTTGGCTGTTCTAGCGGGGGGGCCCGGGGAGACCCAGTACTTC. It encodes CASSLAVLAGGPGETQYF.

The CDR3 region has the DNA TGTGCCAGCACCTTACCCACGGGACAGGGATGGGGTGCAAAACTGTTTTTT. Protein: CASTLPTGQGWGAKLFF. V and J are TRBV2 and TRBJ1-4; TRBD1 matches 9 bases. The V gene's germline CDR1 is SNHLY and CDR2 FYNNEI. This CDR3 spans 17 amino acids. After removal of 7 bases from V and 10 bases from J, the junction contained 19 bases not matched to a gene.

This clonotype was observed a few times. The V gene is TRBV5-1, the J gene TRBJ2-7; TRBD1 might be the D (6 bases). The length of the CDR3 is 15 residues. Germline V lookup: CDR1 SGHRS, CDR2 YFSETQ. Trimming removed 4 bases from V and 5 bases from J, with 19 bases in between. Here the CDR3 DNA reads TGCGCCAGCAGCCCGCTAGACAGGCGTGGGGACGAGCAGTACTTC. As protein: CASSPLDRRGDEQYF.

This clonotype was detected ten times or more. The genes are TRBV4-3 and TRBJ1-1, with D possibly TRBD1 on 6 matching bases. This CDR3 contains 15 residues. The ends were cut back, 1 base at V and 4 bases at J, with 13 bases in the middle. Germline loops: CDR1 LGHNA, CDR2 YSLEER. The CDR3 nucleotides read TGCGCCAGCAGCCAAGCTGTGTTAGGGGGCACTGAAGCTTTCTTT. As protein: CASSQAVLGGTEAFF.

The rearrangement links TRBV18 to TRBJ1-3; D is possibly TRBD1 (6 bases). The germline V gene has CDR1 KGHSH and CDR2 LQKENI. The CDR3 sequence is 16 residues long. V dropped 3 bases and J dropped 2 bases, with 14 bases sitting between them. The CDR3 DNA is TGTGCCAGCTCACCTGAGGACAGTGGACCTGGAAACACCATATATTTT. It is translated as CASSPEDSGPGNTIYF.